This T cell receptor beta chain was captured in a study of shared clonotypes between healthy human individuals. The repertoire was sequenced with immunoSEQ multiplex PCR; TCRdb's copy has only in-frame clones and lacks some. The repertoire holds more than 450,000 clones, with 60% to 85% as singletons. The ends lost 4 bases at V and 2 bases at J; junction bases unmatched: 8. CDR3 size: 16 residues. In germline, CDR1 is MNHEY, CDR2 SVGAGI. The chain joins TRBV6-5 to TRBJ2-3; 8 bases fit TRBD2. The sequence came from a woman in her thirties or forties in good health. Some clones in this sample may be carry-over from other donors' samples. The sequencing input was PBMCs. CDR3 amino acids: CASSLGVAGTTDTQYF. The CDR3 DNA reads TGTGCCAGCAGTTTAGGAGTAGCGGGAACCACAGATACGCAGTATTTT.